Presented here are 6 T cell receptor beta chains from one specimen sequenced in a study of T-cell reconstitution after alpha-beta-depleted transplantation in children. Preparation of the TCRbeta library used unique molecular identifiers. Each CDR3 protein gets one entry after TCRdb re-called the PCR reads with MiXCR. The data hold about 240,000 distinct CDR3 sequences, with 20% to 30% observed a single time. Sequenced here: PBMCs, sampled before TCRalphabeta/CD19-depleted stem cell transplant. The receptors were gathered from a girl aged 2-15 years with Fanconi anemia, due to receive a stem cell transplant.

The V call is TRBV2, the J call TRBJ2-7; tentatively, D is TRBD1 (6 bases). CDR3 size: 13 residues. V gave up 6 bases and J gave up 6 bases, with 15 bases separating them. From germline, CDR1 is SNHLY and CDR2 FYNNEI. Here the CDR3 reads CASSQDRGSEQYF. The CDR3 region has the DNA TGTGCCAGCAGCCAGGACAGAGGTAGCGAGCAGTACTTC.

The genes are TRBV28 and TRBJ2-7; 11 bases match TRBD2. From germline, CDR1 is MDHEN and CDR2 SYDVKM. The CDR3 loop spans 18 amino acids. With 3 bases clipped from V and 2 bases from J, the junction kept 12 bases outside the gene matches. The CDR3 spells CASSFRRLAGFRAYEQYF. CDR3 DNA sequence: TGTGCCAGCAGTTTCAGGCGACTAGCGGGATTCCGGGCCTACGAGCAGTACTTC.

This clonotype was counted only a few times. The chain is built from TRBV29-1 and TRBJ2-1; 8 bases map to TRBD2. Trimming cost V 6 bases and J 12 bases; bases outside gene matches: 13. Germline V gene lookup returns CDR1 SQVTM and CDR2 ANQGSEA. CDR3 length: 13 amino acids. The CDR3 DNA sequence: TGCAGCGTCGTTGATAGCGGGATAAGAGGGCAGTTCTTC. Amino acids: CSVVDSGIRGQFF.

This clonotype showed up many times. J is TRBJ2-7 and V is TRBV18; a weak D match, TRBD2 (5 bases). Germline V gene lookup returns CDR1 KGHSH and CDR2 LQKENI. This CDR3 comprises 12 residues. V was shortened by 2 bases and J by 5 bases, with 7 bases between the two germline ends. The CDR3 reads CASSPEGDEQYF. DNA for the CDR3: TGTGCCAGCTCACCAGAGGGCGACGAGCAGTACTTC.

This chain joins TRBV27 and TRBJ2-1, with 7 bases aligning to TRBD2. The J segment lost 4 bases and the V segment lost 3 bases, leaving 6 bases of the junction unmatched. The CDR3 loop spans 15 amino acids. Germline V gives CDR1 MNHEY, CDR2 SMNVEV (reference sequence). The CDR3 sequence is CASSLFSGAYNEQFF. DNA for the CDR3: TGTGCCAGCAGTTTGTTCAGCGGGGCTTACAATGAGCAGTTCTTC.

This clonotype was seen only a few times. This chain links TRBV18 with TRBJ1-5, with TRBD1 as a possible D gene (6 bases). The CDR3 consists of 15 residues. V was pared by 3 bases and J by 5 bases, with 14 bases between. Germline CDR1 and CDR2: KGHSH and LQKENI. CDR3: CASSPSQGYHQPQHF. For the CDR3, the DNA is TGTGCCAGCTCACCGTCACAGGGCTATCATCAGCCCCAGCATTTT.